The 18 T cell receptor beta chains below were found in one sample sequenced in a study of blood T cell repertoires in COVID-19. Clones were read by immunoSEQ multiplex PCR, and TCRdb kept only the in-frame ones, dropping some. The table records about 370,000 clones, around 91% of them present only once. The sample consisted of peripheral blood. The receptor source for this set is a man between 18 and 29 years old with active or convalescent COVID-19.

The rearrangement joins TRBV11-2 to TRBJ1-3; D might be TRBD1 (6 bases). This CDR3 has 15 amino acids. Germline CDR1 is SGHAT and CDR2 is FQNNGV. Trimming left V 3 bases short and J 1 base short, with 10 bases between. CDR3 nucleotides: TGTGCCAGCAGCTTCGGGACACAATCTGGAAACACCATATATTTT. The encoded protein is CASSFGTQSGNTIYF.

The genes are TRBV12-3 or TRBV12-4 and TRBJ2-2; D perhaps matches TRBD1 (6 bases). The CDR3 is 12 residues long. V lost 2 bases and J lost 9, with 7 bases in between. The CDR3 loop reads CASSLRGRELFF. DNA of the CDR3: TGTGCCAGCAGTTTAAGGGGGAGGGAGCTGTTTTTT.

This chain uses TRBV19 with TRBJ2-7; 7 nucleotides line up with TRBD1. The CDR3 extends over 13 amino acids. Germline V gene data show CDR1 as LNHDA and CDR2 as SQIVND (reference sequence). Trimming took 6 bases from V and 5 from J; bases not matched to a gene: 7. The CDR3 DNA is TGTGCCAGTAGGAGAACAGGGGTCAACGAGCAGTACTTC. This codes for CASRRTGVNEQYF.

V usage is TRBV7-2 and J usage is TRBJ2-4; the D gene is possibly TRBD1 (5 bases). Trimming took off 5 bases at V and 1 base at J, with 15 bases between the two ends. The CDR3 sequence is 16 residues long. Germline CDR1 and CDR2: SGHTA and FQGNSA. The CDR3 loop is CASSTLGARAKNIQYF. In DNA, the CDR3 is TGTGCCAGCAGCACTTTAGGGGCACGGGCCAAAAACATTCAGTACTTC.

The CDR3 coding sequence is TGTGCCAGCAGCTTAGGTGTAGCGGGAGGAACCTACAATGAGCAGTTCTTC. Translating it yields CASSLGVAGGTYNEQFF. The genes are TRBV11-3 and TRBJ2-1; 10 bases match TRBD2. The CDR3 extends over 17 amino acids. The J segment lost 2 bases and the V segment lost 1 base, leaving 5 bases of the junction unmatched. CDR1 and CDR2 from the germline V gene are SGHNT and YENEEA. The whole variable domain, remainder taken from reference TRBV11-3 and TRBJ2-1, is EAGVVQSPRYKIIEKKQPVAFWCNPISGHNTLYWYLQNLGQGPELLIRYENEEAVDDSQLPKDRFSAERLKGVDSTLKIQPAELGDSAVYLCASSLGVAGGTYNEQFFGPGTRLTVL.

This clone appeared a few times. The V and J genes are TRBV3-1 (or the pseudogene TRBV3-2) and TRBJ2-5; TRBD2 agrees at 9 bases. The CDR3 spans 17 residues. J lost 1 base, V lost 2 bases, and 8 bases had no gene match. CDR1 LGHDT and CDR2 YNNKEL come from the germline V gene (reference sequence). This CDR3 is CASSQYHTGLAQETQYF. The DNA for the CDR3 is TGTGCCAGCAGCCAATACCATACGGGACTAGCCCAAGAGACCCAGTACTTC.

The genes are TRBV30 and TRBJ1-3, with 10 nucleotides matching TRBD1. V lost 4 bases to trimming and J lost 0 bases; unmatched junction nucleotides: 6. Germline CDR1 and CDR2: GTSNPN and SVGIG (reference sequence). The CDR3 is 16 amino acids. CDR3 DNA: TGTGCCTGGATCGGGACAGGGGCGACCTCTGGAAACACCATATATTTT. It specifies CAWIGTGATSGNTIYF.

The chain couples TRBV7-2 to TRBJ2-7; D might be TRBD2 (6 bases). The germline V gene encodes CDR1 SGHTA and CDR2 FQGNSA. Trimming shortened V by 4 bases and J by 0 bases, and 10 bases separated the two germline ends. CDR3 size: 14 residues. The CDR3 protein is CASSSGGGSYEQYF. The CDR3 DNA reads TGTGCCAGCAGCTCCGGGGGTGGCTCCTACGAGCAGTACTTC.

The chain has TRBV11-3 and TRBJ1-5; unclear D gene. The V end lost 9 bases, the J end lost 7 bases, and 19 bases lay between the germline ends. Germline V lookup: CDR1 SGHNT, CDR2 YENEEA. The CDR3 covers 14 residues. The CDR3 protein is CASKGREGGQPQHF. The CDR3 DNA reads TGTGCCAGTAAGGGTCGAGAGGGAGGGCAGCCCCAGCATTTT.

The rearrangement uses TRBV30 and TRBJ1-6, with 7 bases fitting TRBD1. Germline CDR1 GTSNPN, CDR2 SVGIG (reference sequence). The CDR3 is 15 residues long. The J segment lost 7 bases and the V segment lost 3 bases, leaving 9 bases of the junction unmatched. CDR3 coding DNA: TGTGCCTGGAGCTTTTGGGACAGCAAAAATTCACCCCTCCACTTT. The encoded protein is CAWSFWDSKNSPLHF.

This clone was recorded only once. The chain uses TRBV6-5 and TRBJ1-1; 9 bases match TRBD1. CDR1 is MNHEY, CDR2 SVGAGI, per germline. Losses at the gene ends were 5 bases for V and 4 bases for J; bases not matched to a gene: 8. The CDR3 runs 15 residues. Written as DNA, the CDR3 is TGTGCCAGCAGTCTGGGACAGGGCGGTAGCACTGAAGCTTTCTTT. Its protein is CASSLGQGGSTEAFF.

The rearrangement uses TRBV29-1 and TRBJ2-3, with 11 bases that match TRBD2. The CDR3 runs 15 residues. CDR1 SQVTM and CDR2 ANQGSEA come from the germline V gene. The trim removed 5 bases at V and 3 bases at J, leaving 7 bases unmatched. The DNA for the CDR3 is TGCAGCGTTCCTCGACTAGCGGGGAATACAGATACGCAGTATTTT. Translated, it gives CSVPRLAGNTDTQYF.

J is TRBJ1-5 and V is TRBV6-5; D is uncertain. CDR3 length equals 15 residues. V lost 5 bases and J lost 0, with 11 bases in between. From germline, CDR1 is MNHEY and CDR2 SVGAGI. The DNA of the CDR3 is TGTGCCAGCAGTCCAAGGAGCTCTAGCAATCAGCCCCAGCATTTT. This encodes CASSPRSSSNQPQHF.

The J gene is TRBJ2-7, the V gene TRBV27; D might be TRBD1 (6 bases). This CDR3 has 15 amino acids. The V gene lost 5 bases and the J gene lost 3 bases, with 17 bases spanning the gap. Germline V CDR1 and CDR2: MNHEY, SMNVEV (reference sequence). The CDR3, as DNA: TGTGCCAGCAGTCCAGGGGCCTCGGACGGCTACGAGCAGTACTTC. Translated, it gives CASSPGASDGYEQYF.

The chain has TRBV6-6 and TRBJ1-4; TRBD1 agrees at 7 bases. Unmatched junction bases numbered 4, after V lost 6 bases and J lost 0 bases. Germline V gives CDR1 MNHNY, CDR2 SVGAGI (reference sequence). The CDR3 runs 15 residues. As DNA, the CDR3 is TGTGCCAGCAGATATACAGGGGCAACTAATGAAAAACTGTTTTTT. It translates to CASRYTGATNEKLFF.

CDR3 DNA sequence: TGTGCCAGCAGTGAAGTGCGGGGCACCGAGGGAGGCTACACCTTC. Its protein is CASSEVRGTEGGYTF. This chain connects TRBV6-1 to TRBJ1-2; D possibly corresponds to TRBD1 (5 bases). This CDR3 has 15 residues. Trimming pared 1 base from V and 8 bases from J, leaving 17 bases between. Germline V gives CDR1 MNHNS, CDR2 SASEGT.

This chain joins TRBV6-5 and TRBJ2-1; maybe TRBD1 (6 bases). The V gene lost 8 bases and the J gene lost 8 bases, with 19 bases spanning the gap. CDR3 length equals 14 residues. Germline V gene lookup returns CDR1 MNHEY and CDR2 SVGAGI. The CDR3: CASSMSGTPYEQFF. CDR3 DNA sequence: TGTGCCAGCTCCATGTCCGGGACACCTTATGAGCAGTTCTTC.

V usage is TRBV11-2 and J usage is TRBJ2-3; unclear D gene. The CDR3 spans 14 residues. V was pared by 2 bases and J by 0 bases, with 6 bases between. CDR1 SGHAT and CDR2 FQNNGV come from the germline V gene. The CDR3 loop reads CASSLLASTDTQYF. CDR3 nucleotides: TGTGCCAGCAGCTTATTGGCTAGCACAGATACGCAGTATTTT. The variable domain in full, completed from reference TRBV11-2 and TRBJ2-3, reads EAGVAQSPRYKIIEKRQSVAFWCNPISGHATLYWYQQILGQGPKLLIQFQNNGVVDDSQLPKDRFSAERLKGVDSTLKIQPAKLEDSAVYLCASSLLASTDTQYFGPGTRLTVL.